This T cell receptor (beta chain) is drawn from a study of CD8 T cells in ankylosing spondylitis. Overall study results and limits: There was a TCR beta motif, made of several highly homologous variants, that appeared characteristic of ankylosing spondylitis blood.

TCRdb reanalysed the 5' RACE reads using MiXCR and keeps one entry per CDR3 protein. The table shows 800,000 to 900,000 distinct CDR3 sequences, with 12% occurring only once. The CDR3 covers 13 residues. The trim removed 6 bases at V and 7 bases at J, leaving 8 bases unmatched. The germline gives CDR1 DFQATT, CDR2 SNEGSKA (reference sequence). Concerning this clonotype: Its antigen is unidentified.

The chain recombines TRBV20-1 with TRBJ2-2; TRBD1 aligns across 7 bases. Sample: blood, either unsorted or a sorted T cell fraction (not recorded which). The TCR was taken from a male donor with ankylosing spondylitis. The CDR3 is CSAIITGVGELFF. The DNA for the CDR3 is TGCAGTGCGATCATAACAGGGGTCGGGGAGCTGTTTTTT.